A single sample gave rise to the 27 T cell receptor beta chains below, sequenced in a study of cytomegalovirus exposure and HLA in healthy donors. The primer mix had 60 Vbeta and 13 Jbeta primers. The protocol was immunoSEQ multiplex PCR, while the TCRdb copy is restricted to in-frame clones and leaves out a portion. The repertoire consists of about 140,000 clones, with over 75% occurring once and the leading ten covering around 2.5%. The sample consisted of PBMCs. Receptors originate from a man aged 50 to 60 in good health and CMV-seronegative.

This clone was recorded only once. The rearrangement joins TRBV5-6 to TRBJ2-3; weak D call: TRBD2 (5 bases). The CDR3 has 12 amino acids. The V end was cut by 6 bases, the J end by 5 bases, with 10 bases between. From germline, CDR1 is SGHDT and CDR2 YYEEEE. The CDR3 bases are TGTGCCAGCAACTCCGGGGTAGATACGCAGTATTTT. Protein: CASNSGVDTQYF.

The V call is TRBV2, the J call TRBJ2-5; the D gene is possibly TRBD1 (6 bases). Germline CDR1 and CDR2: SNHLY and FYNNEI. The CDR3 is 15 residues long. Trimming shortened V by 6 bases and J by 5 bases, and 19 bases separated the two germline ends. Here the CDR3 DNA reads TGTGCCAGCAGAATCTACAGGGCCTCCGAGGAGACCCAGTACTTC. It is translated as CASRIYRASEETQYF.

The chain has TRBV27 and TRBJ2-7; TRBD2 is a possible D gene (5 bases). The CDR3 contains 14 residues. Trimming left V 6 bases short and J 0 bases short, with 12 bases between. Germline V lookup: CDR1 MNHEY, CDR2 SMNVEV (reference sequence). The CDR3 sequence: CASRYPGSSYEQYF. The CDR3 DNA sequence: TGTGCCAGCAGATACCCGGGGAGCTCCTACGAGCAGTACTTC.

This clone has more than one count but fewer than ten. The chain joins TRBV5-6 to TRBJ2-6; D is possibly TRBD2 (5 bases). There are 15 residues in the CDR3. Trimming cost V 1 base and J 2 bases, with 7 bases left between them. The germline V gene has CDR1 SGHDT and CDR2 YYEEEE. The CDR3 DNA follows: TGTGCCAGCAGCTTGCGGGGAACTGGGGCCAACGTCCTGACTTTC. Translation gives CASSLRGTGANVLTF.

The genes are TRBV5-4 and TRBJ2-2, with TRBD1 as a possible D gene (6 bases). Deletions cut 2 bases from V and 5 bases from J, with 13 bases between. CDR1 SGHNT and CDR2 YYREEE come from the germline V gene (reference sequence). CDR3 length equals 15 residues. As DNA, the CDR3 is TGTGCCAGCAGCTTAGGGACAATACGTACCGGGGAGCTGTTTTTT. This sequence encodes CASSLGTIRTGELFF.

J is TRBJ1-5 and V is TRBV20-1; no clear D gene. CDR3 size: 11 residues. V lost 5 bases and J lost 7, with 9 bases in between. Germline CDR1 and CDR2: DFQATT and SNEGSKA (reference sequence). The CDR3 sequence is CSAGQEQPQHF. DNA for the CDR3: TGCAGTGCTGGCCAGGAACAGCCCCAGCATTTT.

CDR3 region: CASSVGLEDYNEQFF. CDR3 sequence (DNA): TGTGCCAGCAGCGTAGGGCTAGAAGACTACAATGAGCAGTTCTTC. The chain has TRBV9 and TRBJ2-1, with D uncertain. This CDR3 region has 15 residues. Trimming cost V 0 bases and J 3 bases, with 10 bases left between them. Germline V lookup: CDR1 SGDLS, CDR2 YYNGEE.

In this sample, this clone turned up a few times. V is TRBV18 and J is TRBJ2-5; TRBD1 is a possible D gene (5 bases). The ends were cut back, 5 bases at V and 5 bases at J, with 15 bases in the middle. CDR1 and CDR2 from the germline V gene are KGHSH and LQKENI. This CDR3 is built from 14 residues. Here the CDR3 reads CASSLGKGSETQYF. The DNA for the CDR3 is TGTGCCAGCTCATTGGGGAAGGGGTCGGAGACCCAGTACTTC. Full variable domain (remainder filled in from reference TRBV18 and TRBJ2-5): NAGVMQNPRHLVRRRGQEARLRCSPMKGHSHVYWYRQLPEEGLKFMVYLQKENIIDESGMPKERFSAEFPKEGPSILRIQQVVRGDSAAYFCASSLGKGSETQYFGPGTRLLVL.

A few counts support this clone. The chain employs TRBV5-1 and TRBJ2-7; D is unresolved. The CDR3 spans 11 residues. The V end lost 5 bases, the J end lost 3 bases, and 6 bases lay between the germline ends. The germline V gene encodes CDR1 SGHRS and CDR2 YFSETQ. The CDR3 DNA reads as TGCGCCAGCAGTTCCCACTACGAGCAGTACTTC. Protein product: CASSSHYEQYF.

This clone was observed a handful of times. The chain combines TRBV19 with TRBJ1-2; D is ambiguous. In germline, CDR1 is LNHDA, CDR2 SQIVND (reference sequence). The CDR3 runs to 14 residues. V lost 3 bases, J lost 2 bases, and 10 bases lay in between. DNA of the CDR3: TGTGCCAGTAGTATTACAGCAGCAAACTATGGCTACACCTTC. As protein: CASSITAANYGYTF.

The gene calls are TRBV18 and TRBJ1-2; D possibly corresponds to TRBD1 (5 bases). Per germline, CDR1 KGHSH and CDR2 LQKENI. The V end was cut by 5 bases, the J end by 0 bases, with 13 bases between. CDR3 length: 15 amino acids. CDR3 DNA: TGTGCCAGCTCAGGCGACGACAGCTCTAACTATGGCTACACCTTC. Its protein product is CASSGDDSSNYGYTF.

The genes are TRBV28 and TRBJ1-2; a weak D match, TRBD1 (6 bases). Trimming cost V 6 bases and J 4 bases, with 18 bases left between them. Germline assignment: CDR1 MDHEN and CDR2 SYDVKM. The CDR3 is 15 amino acids. CDR3 DNA sequence: TGTGCCAGCAGCCCCCGGGACACACCAACCTATGGCTACACCTTC. The encoded protein is CASSPRDTPTYGYTF.

The genes are TRBV7-2 and TRBJ1-1; the D gene is possibly TRBD1 (6 bases). The CDR3 has 14 residues. The V gene lost 6 bases and the J gene lost 1 base, with 12 bases spanning the gap. The germline V gene encodes CDR1 SGHTA and CDR2 FQGNSA. The CDR3 coding sequence is TGTGCCAGCAGTCCGTACAGGGCGAACACTGAAGCTTTCTTT. It specifies CASSPYRANTEAFF. The full variable domain, in which reference TRBV7-2 and TRBJ1-1 provide the parts outside the CDR3, is GAGVSQSPSNKVTEKGKDVELRCDPISGHTALYWYRQSLGQGLEFLIYFQGNSAPDKSGLPSDRFSAERTGGSVSTLTIQRTQQEDSAVYLCASSPYRANTEAFFGQGTRLTVV.

This chain links TRBV7-3 with TRBJ1-2; D is possibly TRBD1 (6 bases). The CDR3 runs 15 residues. CDR1 is SGHTA and CDR2 is FQGTGA in the germline V gene. The V gene lost 0 bases and the J gene lost 8 bases, with 16 bases spanning the gap. In nucleotides, the CDR3 is TGTGCCAGCAGCTTAACGGGAAGGGCAGGGGCCGGCTACACCTTC. Residues: CASSLTGRAGAGYTF.

J is TRBJ2-7 and V is TRBV7-8, with 7 bases fitting TRBD1. The CDR3 length is 16 residues. Germline CDR1 reads SGHVS; CDR2 reads FQNEAQ. V shed 5 bases and J 2 bases; nucleotides not matched to a gene: 12. Written as DNA, the CDR3 is TGTGCCAGCAGCCCGAGACTGACAGGGCTCCCCTACGAGCAGTACTTC. Its protein is CASSPRLTGLPYEQYF.

This clone was observed a few times. The genes are TRBV5-8 and TRBJ2-1; a weak D match, TRBD2 (6 bases). Germline lookup yields CDR1 SGHTS and CDR2 YDEGEE. The CDR3 consists of 15 residues. V lost 4 bases, J lost 6 bases, and 17 bases lay in between. In DNA form, the CDR3 reads TGTGCCAGCAGCCCGGACGGGACTCTCGGCAATGAGCAGTTCTTC. Amino acids: CASSPDGTLGNEQFF.

This clone was observed a handful of times. The chain employs TRBV9 and TRBJ1-2; 7 nucleotides match TRBD1. CDR1 and CDR2 from the germline V gene are SGDLS and YYNGEE. Trimming at V came to 2 bases and at J to 1 base, leaving 11 bases not matched to a gene. The CDR3 runs to 17 residues. The CDR3, as DNA: TGTGCCAGCAGCGTGGGGGCGGACAGGACGATTAACTATGGCTACACCTTC. It is translated as CASSVGADRTINYGYTF.

The chain joins TRBV28 to TRBJ2-2, with 11 bases identical to TRBD1. CDR3 length: 15 amino acids. The germline gives CDR1 MDHEN, CDR2 SYDVKM. V dropped 3 bases and J dropped 6; count of bases not matched to a gene: 3. This CDR3 is CASSFGTGGSGELFF. CDR3 nucleotide sequence: TGTGCCAGCAGTTTTGGGACAGGGGGGTCCGGGGAGCTGTTTTTT.

This clone was picked up one time. The rearrangement links TRBV6-1 to TRBJ1-2, with no clear D. V lost 1 base and J lost 10, with 7 bases in between. This CDR3 has 11 amino acids. CDR1 is MNHNS, CDR2 SASEGT, per germline. The CDR3 sequence is CASSEGRSYTF. CDR3 nucleotide sequence: TGTGCCAGCAGTGAAGGCAGATCCTACACCTTC.

The chain employs TRBV28 and TRBJ1-2; D gene unclear. Trimming removed 1 base from V and 3 bases from J, with 9 bases in between. The CDR3 covers 14 residues. Germline V gives CDR1 MDHEN, CDR2 SYDVKM. The CDR3 region is CASSLYGVDYGYTF. The CDR3 DNA follows: TGTGCCAGCAGTTTATACGGGGTGGACTATGGCTACACCTTC.

This clone was picked up one time. This sequence joins TRBV13 and TRBJ2-5; the D gene is possibly TRBD2 (5 bases). From germline, CDR1 is PRHDT and CDR2 FYEKMQ (reference sequence). Trimming removed 3 bases at V and 7 bases at J, with 12 bases between. CDR3 length: 13 residues. CDR3 loop: CASSFGEMWTQYF. The CDR3 DNA reads TGTGCCAGCAGCTTTGGGGAGATGTGGACCCAGTACTTC. Full variable domain (missing parts from reference TRBV13 and TRBJ2-5): AAGVIQSPRHLIKEKRETATLKCYPIPRHDTVYWYQQGPGQDPQFLISFYEKMQSDKGSIPDRFSAQQFSDYHSELNMSSLELGDSALYFCASSFGEMWTQYFGPGTRLLVL.

The V gene is TRBV18, the J gene TRBJ1-5; D perhaps matches TRBD1 (5 bases). CDR1 is KGHSH and CDR2 is LQKENI in the germline V gene. The V and J ends lost 3 bases and 3 bases respectively, with 18 bases between them. The CDR3 sequence is 17 residues long. In DNA form, the CDR3 reads TGTGCCAGCTCACCTCCGTCCCCCGACAGATACAATCAGCCCCAGCATTTT. This encodes CASSPPSPDRYNQPQHF.

The J gene is TRBJ2-7, the V gene TRBV2, with D possibly matching TRBD1 (5 bases). The V gene lost 2 bases and the J gene lost 4 bases, with 12 bases spanning the gap. From germline, CDR1 is SNHLY and CDR2 FYNNEI. This CDR3 has 14 residues. This CDR3 reads CASSESRAGYEQYF. DNA for the CDR3: TGTGCCAGCAGTGAAAGCAGGGCTGGTTACGAGCAGTACTTC.

The chain uses TRBV9 and TRBJ2-5, with 11 bases lining up with TRBD2. The CDR3 length is 16 residues. CDR1 is SGDLS, CDR2 YYNGEE, per germline. V trimming: 3 bases; J trimming: 1 base; junction bases outside the gene matches: 5. CDR3 sequence reads: CASSGWTSGSQETQYF. In nucleotides, the CDR3 is TGTGCCAGCAGCGGTTGGACTAGCGGGTCCCAAGAGACCCAGTACTTC.

Here the CDR3 reads CASSPRAGDVYGYTF. The CDR3 DNA sequence: TGTGCCAGCTCACCACGAGCCGGAGATGTATATGGCTACACCTTC. The chain couples TRBV18 to TRBJ1-2; unclear D gene. V was trimmed by 1 base and J by 5 bases, leaving 14 bases between them. Germline CDR1 KGHSH, CDR2 LQKENI. The CDR3 length is 15 residues.

This clone came up a few times. This rearrangement joins TRBV15 to TRBJ1-2, with 8 bases identical to TRBD1. V lost 0 bases, J lost 4 bases, and 7 bases stayed unmatched. CDR1 is LNHNV, CDR2 YYDKDF, per germline (reference sequence). The CDR3 length is 16 residues. CDR3 DNA sequence: TGTGCCACCAGCAGAGAACGGCCAGGGGGCGGCTATGGCTACACCTTC. This sequence encodes CATSRERPGGGYGYTF.

The rearrangement links TRBV30 to TRBJ2-7; D may be TRBD1 (5 bases). CDR1 and CDR2 from the germline V gene are GTSNPN and SVGIG (reference sequence). The V gene lost 2 bases and the J gene lost 3 bases, with 5 bases spanning the gap. The CDR3 extends over 11 amino acids. CDR3 amino acids: CAWSRGYEQYF. CDR3 DNA sequence: TGTGCCTGGAGTAGGGGCTACGAGCAGTACTTC.